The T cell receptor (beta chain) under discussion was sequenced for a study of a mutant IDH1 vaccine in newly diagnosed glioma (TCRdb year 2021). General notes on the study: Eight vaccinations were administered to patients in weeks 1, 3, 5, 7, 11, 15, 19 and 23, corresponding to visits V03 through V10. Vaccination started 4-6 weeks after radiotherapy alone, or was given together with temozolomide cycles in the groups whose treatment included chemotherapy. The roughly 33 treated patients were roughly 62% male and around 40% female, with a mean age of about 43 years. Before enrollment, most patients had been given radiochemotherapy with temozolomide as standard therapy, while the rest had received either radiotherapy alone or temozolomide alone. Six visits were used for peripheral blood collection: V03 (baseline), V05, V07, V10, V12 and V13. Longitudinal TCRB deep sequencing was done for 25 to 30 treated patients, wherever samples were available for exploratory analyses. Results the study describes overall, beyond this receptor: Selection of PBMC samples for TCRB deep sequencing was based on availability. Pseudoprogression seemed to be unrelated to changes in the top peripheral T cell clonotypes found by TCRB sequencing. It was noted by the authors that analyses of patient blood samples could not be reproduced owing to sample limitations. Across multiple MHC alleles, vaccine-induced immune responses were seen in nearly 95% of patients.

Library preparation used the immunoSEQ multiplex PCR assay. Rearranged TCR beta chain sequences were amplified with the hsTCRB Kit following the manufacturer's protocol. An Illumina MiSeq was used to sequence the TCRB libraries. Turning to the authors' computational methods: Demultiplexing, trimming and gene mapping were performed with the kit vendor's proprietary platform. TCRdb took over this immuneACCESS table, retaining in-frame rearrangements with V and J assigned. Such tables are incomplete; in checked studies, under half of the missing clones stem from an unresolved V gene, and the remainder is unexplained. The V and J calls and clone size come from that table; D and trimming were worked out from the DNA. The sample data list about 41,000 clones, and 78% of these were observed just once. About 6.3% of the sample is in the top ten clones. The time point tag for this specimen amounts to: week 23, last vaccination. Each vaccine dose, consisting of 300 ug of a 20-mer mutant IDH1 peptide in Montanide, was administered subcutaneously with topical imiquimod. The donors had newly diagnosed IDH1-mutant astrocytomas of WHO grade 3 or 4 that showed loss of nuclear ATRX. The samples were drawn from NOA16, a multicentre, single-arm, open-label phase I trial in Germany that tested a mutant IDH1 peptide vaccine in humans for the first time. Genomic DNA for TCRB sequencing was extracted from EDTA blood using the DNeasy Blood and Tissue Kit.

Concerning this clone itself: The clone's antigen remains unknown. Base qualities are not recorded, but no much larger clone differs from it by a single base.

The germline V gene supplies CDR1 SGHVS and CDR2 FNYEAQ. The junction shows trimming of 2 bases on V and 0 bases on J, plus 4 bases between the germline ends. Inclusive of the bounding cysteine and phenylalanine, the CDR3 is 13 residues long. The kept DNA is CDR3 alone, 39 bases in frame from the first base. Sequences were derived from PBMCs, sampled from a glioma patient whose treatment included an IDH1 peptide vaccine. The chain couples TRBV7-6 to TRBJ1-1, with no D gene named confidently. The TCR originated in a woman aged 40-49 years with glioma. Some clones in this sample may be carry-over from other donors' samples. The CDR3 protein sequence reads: CASSLKVNTEAFF. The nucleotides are TGTGCCAGCAGCTTAAAAGTGAACACTGAAGCTTTCTTT.